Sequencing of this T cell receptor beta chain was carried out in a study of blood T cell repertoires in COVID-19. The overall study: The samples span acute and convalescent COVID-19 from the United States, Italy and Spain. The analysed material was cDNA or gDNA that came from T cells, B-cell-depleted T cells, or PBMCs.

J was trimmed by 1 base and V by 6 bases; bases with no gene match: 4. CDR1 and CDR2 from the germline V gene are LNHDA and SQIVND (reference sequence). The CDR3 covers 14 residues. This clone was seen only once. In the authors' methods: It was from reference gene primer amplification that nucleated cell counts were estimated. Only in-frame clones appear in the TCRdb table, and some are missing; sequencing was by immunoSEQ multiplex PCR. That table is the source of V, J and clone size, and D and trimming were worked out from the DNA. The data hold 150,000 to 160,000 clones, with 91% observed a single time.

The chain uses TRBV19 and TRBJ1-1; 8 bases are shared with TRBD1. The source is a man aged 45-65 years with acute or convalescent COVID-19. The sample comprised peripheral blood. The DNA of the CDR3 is TGTGCCAGTAGCCTACAGGGGGGGAACACTGAAGCTTTCTTT. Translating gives CASSLQGGNTEAFF.